Listed below are T cell receptor beta chains from one sample, sequenced in a study of control samples from healthy donors and cancer patients. Produced via immunoSEQ multiplex PCR; TCRdb's table is partial and in-frame only. In the table there are some 51,000 clones, roughly 90% of which are singletons. Sequencing input: blood. These receptor sequences come from a man aged 50-60 years in good health. Each CDR3 is given with its conserved first and last residue. The D gene is left open where the match is weak. For some rows the clone size is stated as once, few or many, or as a class when expanded; others skip it.

. . TRBJ2-7 TRBV3-1/TRBV3-2 CASSQIWGAGNEQYF TGTGCCAGCAGCCAAATCTGGGGAGCGGGCAACGAGCAGTACTTC
TRBD2 . TRBJ2-6 TRBV28 CASSFFPSGSGGANVLTF TGTGCCAGCAGTTTCTTTCCTAGCGGGAGTGGTGGGGCCAACGTCCTGACTTTC
TRBD1 . TRBJ2-7 TRBV28 CASIQRGQGNEQYF TGTGCCAGCATCCAAAGGGGGCAGGGCAACGAGCAGTACTTC
TRBD1 . TRBJ1-5 TRBV30 CAWSAQGRQPQHF TGTGCCTGGAGTGCACAGGGGAGGCAGCCCCAGCATTTT
. . TRBJ2-3 TRBV19 CASSMSVATTDTQYF TGTGCCAGTAGTATGTCGGTGGCGACCACAGATACGCAGTATTTT
. . TRBJ2-6 TRBV18 CASSPQYDSGANVLTF TGTGCCAGCTCACCACAGTACGACTCTGGGGCCAACGTCCTGACTTTC
. . TRBJ2-6 TRBV27 CASSLSGVGANVLTF TGTGCCAGCAGTTTATCGGGAGTTGGGGCCAACGTCCTGACTTTC
TRBD1 . TRBJ2-2 TRBV3-1/TRBV3-2 CASSVRTGYDTNTGELFF TGTGCCAGCAGCGTTCGGACAGGTTACGATACGAACACCGGGGAGCTGTTTTTT
TRBD1 . TRBJ2-1 TRBV6-6 CASSYWGQTYNEQFF TGTGCCAGCAGTTACTGGGGACAGACCTACAATGAGCAGTTCTTC
. . TRBJ1-1 TRBV25-1 CASLPGSDTEAFF TGTGCCAGCCTACCGGGTTCAGACACTGAAGCTTTCTTT
TRBD1 . TRBJ1-3 TRBV19 CASSTGQGVGNTIYF TGTGCCAGTAGTACCGGACAGGGTGTAGGAAACACCATATATTTT
. . TRBJ2-1 TRBV4-3 CASSQVGAGAGEQFF TGCGCCAGCAGCCAAGTGGGGGCGGGAGCCGGTGAGCAGTTCTTC
TRBD2 . TRBJ2-3 TRBV19 CASSVSGLAGPSTDTQYF TGTGCCAGTAGTGTCTCGGGACTAGCGGGCCCTAGCACAGATACGCAGTATTTT
TRBD2 . TRBJ2-4 TRBV19 CASSSGLAGAKNIQYF TGTGCCAGTAGTTCGGGACTAGCGGGGGCAAAAAACATTCAGTACTTC
TRBD1 . TRBJ2-2 TRBV6-5 CASNAGGGTGELFF TGTGCCAGCAACGCAGGGGGCGGCACCGGGGAGCTGTTTTTT
TRBD2 once TRBJ2-1 TRBV2 CASSEGGSGRTYNEQFF TGTGCCAGCAGTGAGGGGGGAAGCGGGAGGACTTACAATGAGCAGTTCTTC
. once TRBJ2-7 TRBV27 CASSLQDSSYEQYF TGTGCCAGCAGTTTACAGGATAGCTCCTACGAGCAGTACTTC
. . TRBJ2-1 TRBV30 CAWSGQAYNEQFF TGTGCCTGGAGCGGGCAGGCCTACAATGAGCAGTTCTTC
TRBD2 . TRBJ2-2 TRBV5-4 CASSLKGLAGRTGELFF TGTGCCAGCAGCTTGAAGGGACTAGCGGGACGGACCGGGGAGCTGTTTTTT
. . TRBJ2-2 TRBV9 CASSTSGSTGELFF TGTGCCAGCTCAACGAGCGGGTCCACCGGGGAGCTGTTTTTT
TRBD2 . TRBJ2-3 TRBV7-2 CASSWQGLAGVWDTQYF TGTGCCAGCAGCTGGCAGGGACTAGCGGGAGTCTGGGATACGCAGTATTTT
. . TRBJ2-3 TRBV12-3/TRBV12-4 CASSPFMGMQYF TGTGCCAGCAGCCCTTTTATGGGTATGCAGTATTTT
. . TRBJ2-2 TRBV7-3 CASSWGLAGELFF TGTGCCAGCAGCTGGGGGCTGGCCGGGGAGCTGTTTTTT